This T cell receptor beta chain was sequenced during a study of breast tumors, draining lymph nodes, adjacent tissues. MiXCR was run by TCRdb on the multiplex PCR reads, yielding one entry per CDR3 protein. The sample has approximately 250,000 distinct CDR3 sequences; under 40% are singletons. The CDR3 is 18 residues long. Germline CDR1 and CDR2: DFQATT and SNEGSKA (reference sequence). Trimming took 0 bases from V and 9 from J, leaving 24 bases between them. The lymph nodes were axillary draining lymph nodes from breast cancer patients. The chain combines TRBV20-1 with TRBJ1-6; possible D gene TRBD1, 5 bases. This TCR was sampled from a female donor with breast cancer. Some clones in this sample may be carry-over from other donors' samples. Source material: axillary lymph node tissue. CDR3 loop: CSAREGDLAGGKGSPLHF. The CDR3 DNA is TGCAGTGCTAGAGAGGGGGATCTAGCGGGAGGAAAGGGTTCACCCCTCCACTTT.